This record looks at one TCR beta chain sequence and its context. Treatment given: around 19 received Ad26.COV2.S at low or high dose, single or two shots; 5 received placebo; per-sample allocation not given. Day 63 following the first vaccine or placebo injection was when the samples were taken. These data belong to a study of Ad26.COV2.S vaccination and SARS-CoV-2 variants. Overall study: Ad26.COV2.S given intramuscularly, once or twice 56 days apart.

Clones were read by immunoSEQ multiplex PCR, and TCRdb kept only the in-frame ones, dropping some. The sample holds some 340,000 clones, about 85% seen once. The CDR3 totals 18 residues. V gave up 5 bases and J gave up 4 bases; unmatched junction bases: 13. Germline CDR1 is SGHAT and CDR2 is FQNNGV. The chain employs TRBV11-2 and TRBJ2-7, with 14 nucleotides matching TRBD2. This specimen consisted of peripheral blood, obtained in a trial of Ad26.COV2.S vaccine versus placebo. The clonotype comes from a person aged 18 to 65 who received the Ad26.COV2.S COVID-19 vaccine or a placebo. This chain's CDR3 is CASSVLRLAGGPVYEQYF. CDR3 coding DNA: TGTGCCAGCAGCGTCCTCAGACTAGCGGGGGGGCCGGTATACGAGCAGTACTTC.